Sequencing of this TCR beta chain was carried out in a study of T-cell memory formation after mild COVID-19. About the research overall: The study found TCR clusters largely donor specific.

Between the trimmed V and J ends, which lost 8 bases and 0 bases, there was a span of 11 bases. The CDR3 sequence is 14 residues long. TCRdb independently ran MiXCR on the 5' RACE reads; one entry per CDR3 protein. This table has a few hundred thousand distinct CDR3 sequences, roughly 14% appearing once. In this sample, this clonotype turned up a few times. Its specificity is not known. General study results and limits: Clones contracting across day 15 to 85 had a balanced CD4/CD8 profile; later expanding clones leaned CD4+. In pre-infection memory, a portion of responding clones appeared, which suggested that cross-reactive memory joined.

The sequence was collected from a man aged 18 to 29 who had mild COVID-19 (a few samples of this study predate the infection). Cell type and time point are not known. Material: PBMCs or a T cell subset sorted from them (not recorded which). This chain uses TRBV12-3 or TRBV12-4 with TRBJ1-3; D not resolved. The CDR3 sequence is CASCQSFSGNTIYF. Here the CDR3 DNA reads TGTGCCAGCTGTCAGTCCTTCTCTGGAAACACCATATATTTT.